This entry describes one T cell receptor (beta chain). Seattle-derived patients entered the study during active infection and were followed longitudinally. In the study's own analysis: Researchers report that nucleated cell counts were estimated from reference gene primer amplification. Only in-frame clones appear in the TCRdb table, and some are missing; sequencing was by immunoSEQ multiplex PCR. D and trimming were read from the DNA, whereas the V and J calls and clone size are those reported in that table. The table shows 200,000 to 250,000 clones, with 82% occurring only once. The data originate from a study of blood T cell repertoires in COVID-19. At the level of the study: Italy, Spain and the United States were the sources of the convalescent and acute COVID-19 samples.

This clonotype was sampled from a woman older than 75 with COVID-19, enrolled during active disease. Sequencing was performed on peripheral blood.

The CDR3 DNA reads as TGTGCCAGCAGTTACCCTCGGGACAGGGTAACTGAAGCTTTCTTT. It codes for CASSYPRDRVTEAFF. The J gene is TRBJ1-1, the V gene TRBV6-2 or TRBV6-3; TRBD1 matches at 9 bases. V lost 2 bases and J lost 5; bases outside the gene matches: 6. CDR1 MNHEY and CDR2 SVGEGT come from the germline V gene. CDR3 length: 15 amino acids.